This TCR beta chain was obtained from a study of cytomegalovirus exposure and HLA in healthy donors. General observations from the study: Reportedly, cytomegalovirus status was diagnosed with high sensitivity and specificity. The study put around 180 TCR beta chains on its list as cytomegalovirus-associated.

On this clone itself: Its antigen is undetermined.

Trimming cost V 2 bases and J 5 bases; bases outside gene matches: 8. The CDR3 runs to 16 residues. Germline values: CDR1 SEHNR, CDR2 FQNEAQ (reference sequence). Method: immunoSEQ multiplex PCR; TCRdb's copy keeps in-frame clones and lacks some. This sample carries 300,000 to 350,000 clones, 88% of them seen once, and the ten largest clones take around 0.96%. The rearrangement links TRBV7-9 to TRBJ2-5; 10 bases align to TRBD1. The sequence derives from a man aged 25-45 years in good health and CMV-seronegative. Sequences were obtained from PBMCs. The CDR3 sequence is CASSLFGGDRGETQYF. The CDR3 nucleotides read TGTGCCAGCAGCTTATTTGGGGGGGACAGGGGTGAGACCCAGTACTTC.